Below are 17 T cell receptor beta chains sequenced from a single sample in a study of response to subunit inactivated influenza vaccine. TCRdb re-derived calls from the RT-PCR reads in MiXCR, one entry per CDR3 protein. The repertoire has 170,000 or so distinct CDR3 sequences, about 11% of them found once; the top ten carry about a third. Sequenced here: CD8+ T cells sorted from PBMCs, sampled around 2 years after vaccination. Every receptor here comes from a man between 45 and 75 years old who received an inactivated influenza vaccine.

The V call is TRBV23-1, the J call TRBJ2-3; weak D call: TRBD1 (5 bases). TRBV23-1 is marked as an open reading frame, function uncertain. CDR3 length equals 14 residues. Trimming pared 4 bases from V and 0 bases from J, leaving 8 bases between. CDR3 protein: CASSPRVSTDTQYF. CDR3 nucleotides: TGCGCCAGCAGTCCCAGGGTTAGCACAGATACGCAGTATTTT.

The J gene is TRBJ1-3, the V gene TRBV15, with D hard to call. V shed 5 bases and J shed 2 bases, with 13 bases lying between them. The CDR3 covers 15 residues. Germline assignment: CDR1 LNHNV and CDR2 YYDKDF (reference sequence). In nucleotides, the CDR3 is TGTGCCACCAGCGAAAGACTGCCCCCTGGAAACACCATATATTTT. This translates into CATSERLPPGNTIYF.

This clonotype was seen many times. V usage is TRBV14 and J usage is TRBJ2-1; no clear D gene. This CDR3 is 16 amino acids long. Germline loops: CDR1 SGHDN, CDR2 FVKESK. Trimming shortened V by 1 base and J by 3 bases, and 13 bases separated the two germline ends. CDR3 DNA: TGTGCCAGCAGCCAAGGTATCTCCCCTCTCTACAATGAGCAGTTCTTC. This encodes CASSQGISPLYNEQFF.

In this sample, this clonotype turned up a few times. This chain joins TRBV5-5 and TRBJ2-3; tentatively, D is TRBD2 (6 bases). The V end lost 4 bases, the J end lost 0 bases, and 18 bases lay between the germline ends. The CDR3 covers 17 residues. Germline V CDR1 and CDR2: SGHKS, YYEKEE (reference sequence). The CDR3 region is CASSRALVAGSTDTQYF. CDR3 DNA sequence: TGTGCCAGCAGCCGGGCTTTAGTGGCGGGGAGCACAGATACGCAGTATTTT.

This sequence joins TRBV20-1 and TRBJ1-2, with D perhaps matching TRBD1 (6 bases). The CDR3 covers 15 residues. Germline CDR1 is DFQATT and CDR2 is SNEGSKA (reference sequence). Deletions cut 6 bases from V and 4 bases from J, with 21 bases between. The DNA of the CDR3 is TGCAGTGCCGTATTACTGGACAGCAGCGTCTATGGCTACACCTTC. It encodes CSAVLLDSSVYGYTF.

The chain couples TRBV20-1 to TRBJ2-3, with TRBD2 matching over 12 bases. The CDR3 has 18 amino acids. Germline V lookup: CDR1 DFQATT, CDR2 SNEGSKA (reference sequence). With 0 bases clipped from V and 2 bases from J, the junction kept 9 bases outside the gene matches. CDR3 coding DNA: TGCAGTGCTAGAGATCGTTCCTGGACTAGCGGGGACACAGATACGCAGTATTTT. Residues: CSARDRSWTSGDTDTQYF.

This clonotype has just one count. The junction departs from germline at one end; a sequencing error may be responsible. This sequence joins TRBV13 and TRBJ2-6; D is undetermined. This CDR3 has 15 residues. Germline loops: CDR1 PRHDT, CDR2 FYEKMQ (reference sequence). The CDR3 nucleotides read TGTGCCAGCAGCTCTAATGGCTCTCGGGCCAACGTCCCGACTTTC. Translation: CASSSNGSRANVPTF.

In this sample, this clonotype turned up a few times. The rearrangement joins TRBV27 to TRBJ2-3; D assignment may be TRBD1 or TRBD2 (6 bases each). Germline CDR1 MNHEY, CDR2 SMNVEV (reference sequence). V dropped 8 bases and J dropped 2 bases, with 26 bases sitting between them. The CDR3 spans 18 residues. Written as DNA, the CDR3 is TGTGCCAGCGGAACACCGCCGGGGGCTAGCGACTACACAGATACGCAGTATTTT. Protein sequence: CASGTPPGASDYTDTQYF.

V usage is TRBV4-2 and J usage is TRBJ2-3, with TRBD1 identical over 8 bases. Germline CDR1 and CDR2: LGHNA and YNFKEQ. The V and J ends lost 4 bases and 7 bases, in that order; junction bases with no gene match: 10. The CDR3 loop spans 15 amino acids. CDR3 DNA sequence: TGTGCCAGCAGCCTCGGACAGGGCGGGCATAATACGCAGTATTTT. This sequence encodes CASSLGQGGHNTQYF.

In its sample, this clonotype was seen a few times. This likely comes from a read error, as the CDR3 has no conserved phenylalanine or tryptophan at its end. This chain links TRBV3-1 with TRBJ2-3; 8 bases agree with TRBD1. Trimming removed 4 bases from V and 2 bases from J; junction bases left unmatched: 8. This CDR3 contains 16 residues. Germline CDR1 is LGHDT and CDR2 is YNNKEL (reference sequence). CDR3 DNA sequence: TGTGCCAGCAGCCGACCGGGACAGGCCTCCACAGATACGCAGTATTCT. Its translation is CASSRPGQASTDTQYS.

Only a few counts were recorded for this clonotype. CDR3 region: CSARGVSGTKFEQFF. The CDR3 region has the DNA TGCAGTGCTAGGGGGGTGTCCGGGACTAAGTTTGAGCAGTTCTTC. J is TRBJ2-1 and V is TRBV20-1; 7 positions agree with TRBD2. Looked up from germline, CDR1 is DFQATT and CDR2 is SNEGSKA (reference sequence). The junction had 14 bases not matched to a gene; V was cut back by 3 bases and J by 9 bases. This CDR3 region has 15 residues.

This clonotype was seen a few times. The chain joins TRBV27 to TRBJ2-1; D is ambiguous. Germline CDR1 is MNHEY and CDR2 is SMNVEV (reference sequence). This CDR3 region has 16 residues. Trimming stripped 1 base from V and 2 bases from J, with 12 bases between. The CDR3 sequence is CASSLFPRGTYNEQFF. DNA for the CDR3: TGTGCCAGCAGTTTATTTCCCCGAGGAACCTACAATGAGCAGTTCTTC.

The chain is built from TRBV7-6 and TRBJ2-7; 10 bases align to TRBD2. V shed 5 bases, J shed 0 bases, and the junction held 7 bases outside the gene matches. There are 16 residues in the CDR3. CDR1 and CDR2 from the germline V gene are SGHVS and FNYEAQ. The CDR3 loop reads CASSPLTSGPSYEQYF. CDR3 bases: TGTGCCAGCAGCCCACTGACTAGCGGGCCCTCCTACGAGCAGTACTTC.

This clonotype showed up just a few times. The gene calls are TRBV7-9 and TRBJ2-5; D possibly matches TRBD1 or TRBD2 (5 bases each). The germline V gene encodes CDR1 SEHNR and CDR2 FQNEAQ (reference sequence). The CDR3 runs to 16 residues. The V end was cut by 6 bases, the J end by 2 bases, with 19 bases between. Written as DNA, the CDR3 is TGTGCCAGCAGTAGTTGGGACGGCAGTAGTCAAGAGACCCAGTACTTC. This encodes CASSSWDGSSQETQYF. The full variable domain, its missing parts supplied by reference TRBV7-9 and TRBJ2-5, is DTGVSQNPRHKITKRGQNVTFRCDPISEHNRLYWYRQTLGQGPEFLTYFQNEAQLEKSRLLSDRFSAERPKGSFSTLEIQRTEQGDSAMYLCASSSWDGSSQETQYFGPGTRLLVL.

V is TRBV5-6 and J is TRBJ2-2; no definite D call. Trimming shortened V by 3 bases and J by 5 bases, and 5 bases separated the two germline ends. The CDR3 loop spans 12 amino acids. CDR1 is SGHDT and CDR2 is YYEEEE in the germline V gene. The CDR3 sequence is CASSSGTGELFF. The CDR3 nucleotides are TGTGCCAGCAGCTCTGGAACCGGGGAGCTGTTTTTT.

The genes are TRBV9 and TRBJ2-7, with D perhaps matching TRBD1 (6 bases). This CDR3 is built from 16 residues. Looked up from germline, CDR1 is SGDLS and CDR2 is YYNGEE. Trimming cost V 3 bases and J 5 bases, with 21 bases left between them. Here the CDR3 reads CASSGLQGSGGDEQYF. Written as DNA, the CDR3 is TGTGCCAGCAGCGGCTTACAGGGCTCTGGAGGCGACGAGCAGTACTTC.

The rearrangement joins TRBV28 to TRBJ2-7; D not resolved. The germline CDR1 and CDR2 sequences are MDHEN and SYDVKM. The CDR3 consists of 12 residues. V was clipped by 8 bases and J by 4 bases, with 12 bases between them. The CDR3 region has the DNA TGTGCCAGCGGGGTCCTGGGTTACGAGCAGTACTTC. It encodes CASGVLGYEQYF.